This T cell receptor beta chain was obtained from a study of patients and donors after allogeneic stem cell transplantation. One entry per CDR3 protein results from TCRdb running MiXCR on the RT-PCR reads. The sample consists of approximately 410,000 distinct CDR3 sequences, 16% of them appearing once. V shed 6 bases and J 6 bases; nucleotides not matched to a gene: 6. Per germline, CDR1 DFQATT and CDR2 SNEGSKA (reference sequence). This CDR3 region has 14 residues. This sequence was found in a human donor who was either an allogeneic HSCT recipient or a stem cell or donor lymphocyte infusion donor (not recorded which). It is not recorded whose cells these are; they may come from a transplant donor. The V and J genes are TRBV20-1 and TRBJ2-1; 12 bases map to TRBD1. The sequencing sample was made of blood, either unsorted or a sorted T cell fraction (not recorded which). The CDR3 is CSAERDRGPNEQFF. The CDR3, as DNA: TGCAGTGCGGAGCGGGACAGGGGGCCCAATGAGCAGTTCTTC.